The entry that follows covers one TCR beta chain sequence. What this receptor recognizes is not known. No quality values exist for individual bases; no much larger clone is one base distant. Libraries were prepared through the immunoSEQ multiplex PCR assay. Drawn from immuneACCESS, this table holds only the in-frame rearrangements with V and J called that TCRdb kept. Clones are partly lost; checked studies trace under half to an unresolved V gene and leave the rest unexplained. The sample table lists around 4,200 clones, 60% to 80% of them with a count of one. The ten largest clones capture about 16% of the sample. The sample's treatment or condition label, decoded: preoperative locoregional IRX-2 cytokine immunotherapy. The samples were obtained from a phase Ib study that tested preoperative, locoregional IRX-2 cytokine immunotherapy designed to prime immune responses. Patients with early-stage breast cancer who were given IRX-2 before surgery served as donors.

The CDR3 goes from the cysteine to the phenylalanine over 15 residues. The sequence is cut down to CDR3 DNA, 45 bases in frame from base 1. The V end gives up 6 bases and the J end 0 bases, leaving 4 bases in the junction not matched to a gene. CDR1 and CDR2 are read off the germline V gene (reference sequence) as WNHNN and SYGVQD. The data derive from a study of preoperative IRX-2 immunotherapy in early breast cancer (dated by TCRdb to 2018 to 2020). This receptor chain uses TRBV10-1 and TRBJ2-1, with 8 bases in between that match TRBD2. The sequencing used tumor tissue, collected after IRX-2 immunotherapy. This sequence originates from a human donor with breast cancer. The DNA reads TGCGCCAGCAGCCCCGGGACTAGCTCCTACAATGAGCAGTTCTTC. Its translation reads: CASSPGTSSYNEQFF.